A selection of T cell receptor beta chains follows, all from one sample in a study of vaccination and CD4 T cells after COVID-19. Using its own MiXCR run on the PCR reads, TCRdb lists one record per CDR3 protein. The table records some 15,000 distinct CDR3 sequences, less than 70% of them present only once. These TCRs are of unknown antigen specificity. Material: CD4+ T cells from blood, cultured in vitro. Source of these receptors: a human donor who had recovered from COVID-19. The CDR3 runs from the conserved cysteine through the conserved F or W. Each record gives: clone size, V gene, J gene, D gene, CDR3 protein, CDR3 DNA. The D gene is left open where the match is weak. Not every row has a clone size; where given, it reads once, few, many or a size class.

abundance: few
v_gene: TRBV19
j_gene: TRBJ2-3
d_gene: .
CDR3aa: CASSIGGHSTDTQYF
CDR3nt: TGTGCCAGTAGTATAGGGGGACATAGCACAGATACGCAGTATTTT

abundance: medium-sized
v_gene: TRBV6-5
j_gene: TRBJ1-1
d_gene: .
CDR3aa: CASSYNLRAAGTEAFF
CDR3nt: TGTGCCAGCAGTTACAATCTGAGGGCTGCGGGCACTGAAGCTTTCTTT

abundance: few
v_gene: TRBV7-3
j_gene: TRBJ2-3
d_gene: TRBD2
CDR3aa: CASSQTSGGNTQYF
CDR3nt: TGTGCCAGCAGTCAAACTAGCGGGGGGAATACGCAGTATTTT

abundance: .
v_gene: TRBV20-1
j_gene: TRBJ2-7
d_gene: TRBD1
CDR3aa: CSASTGQGSYEQYF
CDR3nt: TGCAGTGCTAGTACGGGACAGGGCAGCTACGAGCAGTACTTC

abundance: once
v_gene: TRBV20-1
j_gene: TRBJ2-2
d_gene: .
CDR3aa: CSARDLSTGELFF
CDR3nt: TGCAGTGCTAGAGATTTATCCACCGGGGAGCTGTTTTTT

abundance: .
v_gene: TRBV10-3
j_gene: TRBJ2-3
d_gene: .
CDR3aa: CAIKSSGGTDTQYF
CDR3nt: TGTGCCATCAAATCAAGCGGCGGCACAGATACGCAGTATTTT

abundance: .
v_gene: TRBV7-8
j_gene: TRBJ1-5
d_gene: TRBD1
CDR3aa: CASSLGTGGRGNQPQHF
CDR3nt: TGTGCCAGCAGCTTAGGGACAGGGGGCCGGGGCAATCAGCCCCAGCATTTT

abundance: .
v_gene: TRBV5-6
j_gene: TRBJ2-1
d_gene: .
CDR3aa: CASSLVLDSSYNEQFF
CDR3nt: TGTGCCAGCAGCTTGGTTCTAGATAGCTCCTACAATGAGCAGTTCTTC

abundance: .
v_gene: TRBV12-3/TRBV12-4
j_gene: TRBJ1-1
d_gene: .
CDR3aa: CASIRNEGAGTEAFF
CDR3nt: TGTGCCAGCATCCGTAATGAGGGCGCGGGCACTGAAGCTTTCTTT

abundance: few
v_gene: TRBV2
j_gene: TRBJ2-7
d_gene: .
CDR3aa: CANSEAGVTTYEQYF
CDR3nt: TGTGCCAACAGTGAAGCAGGGGTAACTACTTACGAGCAGTACTTC

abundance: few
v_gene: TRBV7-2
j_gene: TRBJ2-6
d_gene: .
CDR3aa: CASETGSGANVLTF
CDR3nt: TGTGCCAGCGAAACAGGATCTGGGGCCAACGTCCTGACTTTC

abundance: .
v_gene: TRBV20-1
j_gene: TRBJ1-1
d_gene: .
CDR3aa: CSARGAGNTEAFF
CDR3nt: TGCAGTGCTAGGGGGGCCGGGAACACTGAAGCTTTCTTT

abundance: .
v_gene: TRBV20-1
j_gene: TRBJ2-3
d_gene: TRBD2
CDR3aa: CSARDWSQVAFTSEGTDTQYF
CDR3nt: TGCAGTGCTAGAGATTGGTCCCAGGTGGCCTTCACTAGCGAGGGCACAGATACGCAGTATTTT

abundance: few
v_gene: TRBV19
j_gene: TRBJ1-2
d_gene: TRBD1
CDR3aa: CASSKERTGDYGYTF
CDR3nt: TGTGCCAGTAGTAAGGAGCGCACAGGGGACTATGGCTACACCTTC

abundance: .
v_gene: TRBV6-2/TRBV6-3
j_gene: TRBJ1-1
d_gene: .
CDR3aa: CASGRIMNTEAFF
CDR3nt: TGTGCCAGCGGGAGGATCATGAACACTGAAGCTTTCTTT

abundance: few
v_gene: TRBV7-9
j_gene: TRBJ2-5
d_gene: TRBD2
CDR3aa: CASSVLAGAGETQYF
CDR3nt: TGTGCCAGCAGTGTACTAGCGGGGGCCGGAGAGACCCAGTACTTC

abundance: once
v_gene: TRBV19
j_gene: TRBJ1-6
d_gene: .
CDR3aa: CASSTDPGYSPLHF
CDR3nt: TGTGCCAGTAGTACGGACCCGGGTTATTCACCCCTCCACTTT

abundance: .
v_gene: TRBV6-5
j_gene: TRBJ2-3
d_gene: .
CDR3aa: CASSSSTDTQYF
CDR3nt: TGTGCCAGCAGTTCCAGCACAGATACGCAGTATTTT

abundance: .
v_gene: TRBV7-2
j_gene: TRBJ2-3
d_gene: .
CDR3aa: CASSFLVGTQYF
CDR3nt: TGTGCCAGCAGCTTTTTGGTGGGTACGCAGTATTTT

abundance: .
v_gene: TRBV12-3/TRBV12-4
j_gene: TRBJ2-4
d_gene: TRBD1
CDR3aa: CASSLRTGGNIQYF
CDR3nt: TGTGCCAGCAGTTTACGGACAGGGGGAAACATTCAGTACTTC

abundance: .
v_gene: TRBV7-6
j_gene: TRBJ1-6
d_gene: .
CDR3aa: CASSPDISYNSPLHF
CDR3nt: TGTGCCAGCAGCCCCGACATCTCCTATAATTCACCCCTCCACTTT

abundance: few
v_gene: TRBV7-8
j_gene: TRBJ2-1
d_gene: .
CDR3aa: CASSLPDRGLAGKYNEQFF
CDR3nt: TGTGCCAGCAGCTTACCGGACAGGGGCCTAGCGGGAAAGTACAATGAGCAGTTCTTC

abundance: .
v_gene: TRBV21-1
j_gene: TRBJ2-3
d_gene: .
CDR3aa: CASSKLGIGGPLYRTDTQYF
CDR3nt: TGTGCCAGCAGCAAATTGGGCATCGGTGGCCCGTTATACCGCACAGATACGCAGTATTTT

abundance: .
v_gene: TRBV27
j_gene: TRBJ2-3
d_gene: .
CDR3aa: CASRWGGITDTQYF
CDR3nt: TGTGCCAGCAGATGGGGCGGGATCACAGATACGCAGTATTTT

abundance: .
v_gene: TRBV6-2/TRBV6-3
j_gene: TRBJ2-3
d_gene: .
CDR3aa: CASSNRDTKSFLRGTDTQYF
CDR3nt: TGTGCCAGCAGTAACCGGGACACCAAAAGTTTCCTCAGGGGCACAGATACGCAGTATTTT

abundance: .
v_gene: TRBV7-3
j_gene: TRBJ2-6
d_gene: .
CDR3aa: CASSQQAGDNVLTF
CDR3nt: TGTGCCAGCAGCCAACAGGCAGGGGACAACGTCCTGACTTTC

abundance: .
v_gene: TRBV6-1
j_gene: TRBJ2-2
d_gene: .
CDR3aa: CASRGWQGYTGELFF
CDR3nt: TGTGCCAGCAGGGGGTGGCAGGGGTACACCGGGGAGCTGTTTTTT

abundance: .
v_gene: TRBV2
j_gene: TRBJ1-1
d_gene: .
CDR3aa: CASSAERMNTEAFF
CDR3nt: TGTGCCAGCAGCGCAGAGCGGATGAACACTGAAGCTTTCTTT

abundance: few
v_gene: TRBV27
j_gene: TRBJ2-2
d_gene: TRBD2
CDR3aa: CASSLVGLAGGTGELFF
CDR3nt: TGTGCCAGCAGTTTAGTCGGACTAGCGGGGGGCACCGGGGAGCTGTTTTTT

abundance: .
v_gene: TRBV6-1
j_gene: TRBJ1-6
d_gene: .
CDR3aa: CAGGRELHSPLHF
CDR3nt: TGTGCAGGCGGCAGGGAACTACATTCACCCCTCCACTTT

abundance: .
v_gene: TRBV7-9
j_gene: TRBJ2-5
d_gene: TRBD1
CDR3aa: CASSFRRDRILGETQYF
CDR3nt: TGTGCCAGCAGCTTTCGCCGGGACAGGATACTTGGGGAGACCCAGTACTTC

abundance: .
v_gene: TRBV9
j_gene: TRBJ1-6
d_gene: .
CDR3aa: CASSEGRMGSPLHF
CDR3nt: TGTGCCAGCAGCGAGGGAAGGATGGGTTCACCCCTCCACTTT

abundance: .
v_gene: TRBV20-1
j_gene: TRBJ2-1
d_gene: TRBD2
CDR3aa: CSARDRGGGFFYNEQFF
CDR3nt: TGCAGTGCTAGAGATCGGGGGGGAGGGTTCTTTTACAATGAGCAGTTCTTC

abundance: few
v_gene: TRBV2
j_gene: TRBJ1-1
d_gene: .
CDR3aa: CASSGPPPNTEAFF
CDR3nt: TGTGCCAGCAGTGGCCCACCCCCGAACACTGAAGCTTTCTTT

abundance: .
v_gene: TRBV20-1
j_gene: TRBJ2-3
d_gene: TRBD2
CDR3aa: CSARGTGLSTDTQYF
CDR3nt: TGCAGTGCTAGAGGGACGGGACTAAGCACAGATACGCAGTATTTT

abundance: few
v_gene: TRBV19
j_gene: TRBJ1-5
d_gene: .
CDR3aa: CASSIDDYQPQHF
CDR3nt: TGTGCCAGTAGTATAGACGATTATCAGCCCCAGCATTTT

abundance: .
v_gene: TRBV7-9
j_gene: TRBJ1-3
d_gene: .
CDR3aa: CASSLNQENTIYF
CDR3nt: TGTGCCAGCAGCTTGAATCAGGAAAACACCATATATTTT

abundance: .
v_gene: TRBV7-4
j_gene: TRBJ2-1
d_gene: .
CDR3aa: CASSEGVGGSYNEQFF
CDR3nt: TGTGCCAGCAGCGAGGGGGTGGGCGGCTCCTACAATGAGCAGTTCTTC

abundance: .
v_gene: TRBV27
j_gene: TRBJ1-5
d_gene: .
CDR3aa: CASSYTGRNQPQHF
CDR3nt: TGTGCCAGCAGTTACACAGGGAGGAATCAGCCCCAGCATTTT

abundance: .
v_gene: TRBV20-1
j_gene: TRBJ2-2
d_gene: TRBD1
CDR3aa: CSALRQGNTGELFF
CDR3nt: TGCAGTGCGCTGAGACAGGGGAACACCGGGGAGCTGTTTTTT

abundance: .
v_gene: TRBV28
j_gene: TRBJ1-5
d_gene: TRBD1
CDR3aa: CASSSTRQGAGQPQHF
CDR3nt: TGTGCCAGCAGTTCAACGAGGCAGGGGGCAGGTCAGCCCCAGCATTTT

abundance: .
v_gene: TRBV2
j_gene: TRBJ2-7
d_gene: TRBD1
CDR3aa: CASSFTGTGGESDYEQYF
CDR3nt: TGTGCCAGCAGTTTCACCGGGACAGGGGGCGAAAGTGACTACGAGCAGTACTTC

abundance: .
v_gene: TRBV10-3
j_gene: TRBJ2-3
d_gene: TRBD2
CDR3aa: CAISESTSGDLSDRDTQYF
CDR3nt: TGTGCCATCAGTGAGTCGACTAGCGGGGACCTCAGTGATCGAGATACGCAGTATTTT

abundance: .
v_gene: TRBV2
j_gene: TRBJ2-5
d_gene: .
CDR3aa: CASSEGAVQETQYF
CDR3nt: TGTGCCAGCAGTGAGGGCGCAGTACAAGAGACCCAGTACTTC

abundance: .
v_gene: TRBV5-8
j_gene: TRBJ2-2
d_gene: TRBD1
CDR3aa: CASNDRDRGQVTGELFF
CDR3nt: TGTGCCAGCAACGACCGGGACAGGGGCCAGGTCACCGGGGAGCTGTTTTTT

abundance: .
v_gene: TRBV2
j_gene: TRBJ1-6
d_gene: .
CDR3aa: CASSIQSSYNSPLHF
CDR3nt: TGTGCCAGCAGTATTCAGAGCTCCTATAATTCACCCCTCCACTTT

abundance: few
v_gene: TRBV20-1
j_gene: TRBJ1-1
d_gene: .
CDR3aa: CSARDPRGRLGTEAFF
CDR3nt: TGCAGTGCTAGAGATCCCAGGGGAAGACTTGGCACTGAAGCTTTCTTT

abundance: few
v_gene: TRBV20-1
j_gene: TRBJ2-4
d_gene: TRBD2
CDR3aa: CSARGLAENIQYF
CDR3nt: TGCAGTGCTAGGGGACTAGCGGAAAACATTCAGTACTTC

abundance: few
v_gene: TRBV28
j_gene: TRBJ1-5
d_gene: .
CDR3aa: CASSLIDSNQPQHF
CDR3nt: TGTGCCAGCAGTTTAATTGATAGCAATCAGCCCCAGCATTTT

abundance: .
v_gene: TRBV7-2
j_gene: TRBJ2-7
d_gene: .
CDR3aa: CASSNLGTLSYEQYF
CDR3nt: TGTGCCAGCAGCAACCTCGGGACACTCTCCTACGAGCAGTACTTC

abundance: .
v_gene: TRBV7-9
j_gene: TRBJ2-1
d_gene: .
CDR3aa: CASSLAGLGYNEQFF
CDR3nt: TGTGCCAGCAGCTTAGCGGGTCTAGGATACAATGAGCAGTTCTTC